This entry lists 19 T cell receptor beta chains sequenced from one sample in a study of T-cell reconstitution after alpha-beta-depleted transplantation in children. Unique molecular identifiers were built into the TCRbeta library. TCRdb fed the PCR reads into MiXCR, producing one record per CDR3 protein. The sample consists of about 640,000 distinct CDR3 sequences, 13% of them appearing once. Material: PBMCs, mostly from graft donor cells, obtained 360 days after TCRalphabeta/CD19-depleted stem cell transplant. Receptors were obtained from a male patient between 5 and 17 years old who had a stem cell transplant for acute myeloid leukemia, so the T cells may come from the graft donor.

In its sample, this clonotype was seen many times. The chain uses TRBV4-3 and TRBJ2-3; no clear D gene. The germline V and J ends were trimmed by 3 bases and 4 bases, with 8 bases remaining between them. The CDR3 runs 13 residues. Germline lookup yields CDR1 LGHNA and CDR2 YSLEER. In nucleotides, the CDR3 is TGCGCCAGCAGCCAGCTCCGTCCAGATACGCAGTATTTT. Translated, it gives CASSQLRPDTQYF.

This clonotype was seen many times. The chain links TRBV28 to TRBJ1-3, with 8 bases fitting TRBD1. With V trimmed by 2 bases and J by 1 base, 13 bases remained unmatched. The CDR3 is 19 amino acids. The germline V gene encodes CDR1 MDHEN and CDR2 SYDVKM. As DNA, the CDR3 is TGTGCCAGCAGTTTAGGGTGGCTCGGACAGGGAGGATCTGGAAACACCATATATTTT. Encoded protein: CASSLGWLGQGGSGNTIYF.

This clonotype has just a few counts. V is TRBV20-1 and J is TRBJ2-3; D is unresolved. Per germline, CDR1 DFQATT and CDR2 SNEGSKA (reference sequence). Trimming stripped 2 bases from V and 5 bases from J, with 11 bases between. CDR3 length: 13 amino acids. The CDR3 region has the DNA TGCAGTGCTAGAAGGGTCGCAGGAGATACGCAGTATTTT. Translated: CSARRVAGDTQYF.

Only a few counts were recorded for this clonotype. The chain links TRBV27 to TRBJ1-6; D unclear. Per germline, CDR1 MNHEY and CDR2 SMNVEV (reference sequence). The CDR3 loop spans 15 amino acids. The ends were cut back, 7 bases at V and 7 bases at J, with 17 bases in the middle. CDR3 nucleotide sequence: TGTGCCAGCACCCCGTTGGGGAATCGAAATTCACCCCTCCACTTT. It encodes CASTPLGNRNSPLHF.

The chain uses TRBV20-1 and TRBJ1-1, with a tentative D call TRBD1 (6 bases). This CDR3 has 15 residues. Germline V gene data show CDR1 as DFQATT and CDR2 as SNEGSKA (reference sequence). Deletions cut 0 bases from V and 3 bases from J, with 14 bases between. The CDR3 reads CSARDRRGRYTEAFF. CDR3 nucleotides: TGCAGTGCTAGAGATCGTCGGGGGCGGTACACTGAAGCTTTCTTT.

There are a few counts of this clonotype. The CDR3 here is CSATGTRRVDEQFF. The CDR3 region has the DNA TGCAGTGCCACCGGGACCCGACGGGTCGATGAGCAGTTCTTC. The chain links TRBV20-1 to TRBJ2-1, with D perhaps assigned TRBD1 or TRBD2 (5 bases each). The CDR3 covers 14 residues. CDR1 DFQATT and CDR2 SNEGSKA come from the germline V gene (reference sequence). V was shortened by 6 bases and J by 8 bases, with 20 bases between the two germline ends.

The genes are TRBV30 and TRBJ2-7; D uncertain. Germline V gene sequence: CDR1 GTSNPN, CDR2 SVGIG (reference sequence). Trimming cost V 0 bases and J 4 bases, with 10 bases left between them. This CDR3 has 13 amino acids. CDR3 coding DNA: TGTGCCTGGAGTGTACGTGGTCGGTACGAGCAGTACTTC. Its translation is CAWSVRGRYEQYF.

This clonotype appeared a few times. The V gene is TRBV4-3, the J gene TRBJ1-6; possible D gene TRBD1, 5 bases. The V gene lost 0 bases and the J gene lost 6 bases, with 12 bases spanning the gap. Germline V CDR1 and CDR2: LGHNA, YSLEER. This CDR3 spans 16 amino acids. The CDR3 protein is CASSQDGQGGNSPLHF. The DNA for the CDR3 is TGCGCCAGCAGCCAAGATGGGCAGGGAGGTAATTCACCCCTCCACTTT.

This chain links TRBV20-1 with TRBJ1-6; unclear D gene. Germline V lookup: CDR1 DFQATT, CDR2 SNEGSKA (reference sequence). This CDR3 contains 12 residues. The germline V and J ends were trimmed by 0 bases and 10 bases, with 7 bases remaining between them. CDR3 in amino acids: CSARDIGSPLHF. Written as DNA, the CDR3 is TGCAGTGCTAGAGATATCGGATCACCCCTCCACTTT.

This chain connects TRBV4-1 to TRBJ1-1; 7 positions match TRBD1. From germline, CDR1 is MGHRA and CDR2 YSYEKL. Losses at the gene ends were 5 bases for V and 2 bases for J; bases not matched to a gene: 8. The CDR3 consists of 15 residues. Written as DNA, the CDR3 is TGCGCCAGCAGCTCGCGACAGGGACTCAACACTGAAGCTTTCTTT. This sequence encodes CASSSRQGLNTEAFF.

Ten or more counts support this clonotype. The rearrangement links TRBV10-3 to TRBJ2-1, with TRBD1 as a possible D gene (7 bases). There are 15 residues in the CDR3. The germline V and J ends were trimmed by 4 bases and 2 bases, with 12 bases remaining between them. Germline CDR1 is ENHRY and CDR2 is SYGVKD. Written as DNA, the CDR3 is TGTGCCATCAGTGTTGGAGGGGGCGCCTACAATGAGCAGTTCTTC. This gives the protein CAISVGGGAYNEQFF.

The chain links TRBV7-6 to TRBJ2-7, with TRBD2 matching 13 bases. The germline V gene encodes CDR1 SGHVS and CDR2 FNYEAQ. This CDR3 is 16 amino acids long. V was clipped by 5 bases and J by 2 bases; unmatched bases: 6. The DNA for the CDR3 is TGTGCCAGCAGCGAAGCCGGGACTAGCGGGACCTACGAGCAGTACTTC. The encoded protein is CASSEAGTSGTYEQYF.

This clonotype was observed a handful of times. The chain has TRBV7-8 and TRBJ2-7; 8 positions agree with TRBD2. The V gene end was trimmed by 5 bases and the J gene end by 0 bases; junction bases not matched to a gene: 9. Germline V lookup: CDR1 SGHVS, CDR2 FQNEAQ. The CDR3 runs to 16 residues. In nucleotides, the CDR3 is TGTGCCAGCAGCCCCACTGGGAGCGGGAGCTCCTACGAGCAGTACTTC. Protein product: CASSPTGSGSSYEQYF.

This clonotype was counted a few times. V usage is TRBV7-9 and J usage is TRBJ2-5; D ambiguous. Germline CDR1 and CDR2: SEHNR and FQNEAQ (reference sequence). The CDR3 has 13 amino acids. The ends were cut back, 8 bases at V and 3 bases at J, with 13 bases in the middle. The CDR3 sequence: CASSGENEETQYF. DNA for the CDR3: TGTGCCAGCTCAGGCGAGAACGAAGAGACCCAGTACTTC.

The chain is built from TRBV28 and TRBJ1-6; 9 nucleotides agree with TRBD1. The ends lost 4 bases at V and 10 bases at J; junction bases unmatched: 14. Germline CDR1 MDHEN, CDR2 SYDVKM. This CDR3 spans 17 amino acids. CDR3 in DNA: TGTGCCAGCAGTTCCGGGACAGGGAATAAAATCAGATCACCCCTCCACTTT. Its protein is CASSSGTGNKIRSPLHF.

This clonotype showed up just a few times. The chain links TRBV29-1 to TRBJ2-3; 8 nucleotides line up with TRBD1. From germline, CDR1 is SQVTM and CDR2 ANQGSEA. V lost 4 bases, J lost 6 bases, and 6 bases stayed unmatched. This CDR3 is built from 13 residues. This chain's CDR3 is CSVAGQGIDTQYF. CDR3 nucleotide sequence: TGCAGCGTTGCCGGACAGGGTATCGATACGCAGTATTTT.

This clonotype was found a few times. The rearrangement uses TRBV21-1 and TRBJ2-7; the table's D gene call, TRBD1, was not cross checked with the DNA. TRBV21-1 is termed a pseudogene. The CDR3 consists of 19 residues. Here the CDR3 DNA reads TGTGCCAGCAGCAAAACAAAGCCGGGACAGGAAATAGGGGTCTACGAGCAGTACTTC. Its translation is CASSKTKPGQEIGVYEQYF.

This clonotype has a count of ten or more. The chain combines TRBV12-3 or TRBV12-4 with TRBJ1-5; a weak D match, TRBD1 (6 bases). This CDR3 is built from 15 residues. Trimming removed 3 bases from V and 4 bases from J, with 13 bases in between. CDR3 protein: CASSLTAGENQPQHF. DNA of the CDR3: TGTGCCAGCAGTTTGACGGCAGGGGAGAATCAGCCCCAGCATTTT.

This clonotype has more than one count but fewer than ten. V and J are TRBV4-2 and TRBJ2-1; D may match TRBD1 or TRBD2 (5 bases each). CDR1 and CDR2 (germline): LGHNA, YNFKEQ. The CDR3 is made up of 16 amino acids. Trimming took off 7 bases at V and 5 bases at J, with 21 bases between the two ends. The CDR3 is CASTKRGRGEDNEQFF. For the CDR3, the DNA is TGTGCCAGCACCAAAAGGGGAAGGGGAGAGGACAATGAGCAGTTCTTC.